This is a list of T cell receptor beta chains from one sample in a study of post-analysis software for immune sequencing data. A single record per CDR3 protein comes from TCRdb applying MiXCR to the PCR reads. The table includes 380,000 or so distinct CDR3 sequences, about a third detected once. The sequencing sample was made of blood. The receptors stem from a girl aged 5-17 years with multiple sclerosis. CDR3s include the opening cysteine and the closing phenylalanine or tryptophan. A D gene is named only where the DNA matches it firmly. Rows give clone size only sometimes, using once, few, many, or a class for an expanded clone.

DNA: TGCAGTGCTACTGAAGCGGGGGGGACCGGGGAGCTGTTTTTT
CDR3: CSATEAGGTGELFF
V: TRBV20-1
size: few
J: TRBJ2-2
D: TRBD2

DNA: TGTGCCAGCAGTCCGGGACTAGCGGGGGGCGTGCACAATGAGCAGTTCTTC
CDR3: CASSPGLAGGVHNEQFF
V: TRBV12-3/TRBV12-4
size: .
J: TRBJ2-1
D: TRBD2

DNA: TGTGCCAGCAGTTACCTCCCTGGCACGGTCGGGGAGCAGTACTTC
CDR3: CASSYLPGTVGEQYF
V: TRBV6-5
size: .
J: TRBJ2-7
D: .

DNA: TGCAGTGCTAGAGTTCCCGGGACAGGGGGCACCGGGGAGCTGTTTTTT
CDR3: CSARVPGTGGTGELFF
V: TRBV20-1
size: .
J: TRBJ2-2
D: TRBD1

DNA: TGTGCCAGCAGCTTACCCCTGAACAGGTTCCCCAACTATGGCTACACCTTC
CDR3: CASSLPLNRFPNYGYTF
V: TRBV7-2
size: .
J: TRBJ1-2
D: .

DNA: TGTGCCATCAGTGAGGTTCAGAACTATGGCTACACCTTC
CDR3: CAISEVQNYGYTF
V: TRBV10-3
size: .
J: TRBJ1-2
D: .

DNA: TGTGCCAGACCTCCAGGCGCCGGCGACGAGCAGTACTTC
CDR3: CARPPGAGDEQYF
V: TRBV21-1
size: .
J: TRBJ2-7
D: .

DNA: TGTGCCAGCAGCTTGGGACTAGCGGGGGGGCTAGTAGATGAGCAGTTCTTC
CDR3: CASSLGLAGGLVDEQFF
V: TRBV5-6
size: .
J: TRBJ2-1
D: TRBD2

DNA: TGTGCCAGCAGATGGGGGGGGGCAGATAGCAATCAGCCCCAGCATTTT
CDR3: CASRWGGADSNQPQHF
V: TRBV12-3/TRBV12-4
size: few
J: TRBJ1-5
D: .

DNA: TGTGCCAGCAGCGCCAGGGAGATTAACTATGGCTACACCTTC
CDR3: CASSAREINYGYTF
V: TRBV7-2
size: many
J: TRBJ1-2
D: .

DNA: TGTGCCACCAGTGATTTGGGGGAAGATACGCAGTATTTT
CDR3: CATSDLGEDTQYF
V: TRBV24-1
size: .
J: TRBJ2-3
D: .

DNA: TGTGCCAGCAGTTTCGCACATACAGGCTCCGACTGGAACACTGAAGCTTTCTTT
CDR3: CASSFAHTGSDWNTEAFF
V: TRBV6-5
size: .
J: TRBJ1-1
D: .

DNA: TGTGCCAGCAGCTTAGATTTCGCCGAAGCTTTCTTT
CDR3: CASSLDFAEAFF
V: TRBV11-2
size: .
J: TRBJ1-1
D: .

DNA: TGTGCCAGCAGCTTAGCCGTGGGAGACCAAGAGACCCAGTACTTC
CDR3: CASSLAVGDQETQYF
V: TRBV7-9
size: few
J: TRBJ2-5
D: .

DNA: TGTGCCAGCAGTCCAGTCCCTCACACAGGTCTTGGGTCTTGGGCTTTCTTT
CDR3: CASSPVPHTGLGSWAFF
V: TRBV12-3/TRBV12-4
size: few
J: TRBJ1-1
D: .

DNA: TGTGCCAGCAGTTACTTACTAGCGGGGGGCAGAGATACGCAGTATTTT
CDR3: CASSYLLAGGRDTQYF
V: TRBV6-5
size: few
J: TRBJ2-3
D: TRBD2

DNA: TGTGCCAGCAGCCTAATCCGGGATCAGCAGTATTTT
CDR3: CASSLIRDQQYF
V: TRBV7-9
size: .
J: TRBJ2-3
D: .

DNA: TGTGCCAGCAGTGAATTTACAGGGGGCGCATATGGCTACACCTTC
CDR3: CASSEFTGGAYGYTF
V: TRBV25-1
size: few
J: TRBJ1-2
D: TRBD1

DNA: TGTGCCAGCAGTTCACCCGGGACACCCGAAAAACTGTTTTTT
CDR3: CASSSPGTPEKLFF
V: TRBV7-9
size: .
J: TRBJ1-4
D: .

DNA: TGTGCCAGCAGCGGAGGACTCAGGGAAGAGGCTTTCTTT
CDR3: CASSGGLREEAFF
V: TRBV9
size: .
J: TRBJ1-1
D: .

DNA: TGCGCCAGCAGCCAAGAAGGCGGGACAGCAATGGGAGGCGAGCAGTACTTC
CDR3: CASSQEGGTAMGGEQYF
V: TRBV4-1
size: few
J: TRBJ2-7
D: .

DNA: TGTGCCAGCAGTGATCTGGGGGGTAGCGGGGGGGACAATGAGCAGTTCTTC
CDR3: CASSDLGGSGGDNEQFF
V: TRBV12-3/TRBV12-4
size: few
J: TRBJ2-1
D: TRBD2

DNA: TGTGCCAGCAGCGGACAGGGTGGGAACACCGGGGAGCTGTTTTTT
CDR3: CASSGQGGNTGELFF
V: TRBV5-6
size: .
J: TRBJ2-2
D: TRBD1

DNA: TGCAGTGCTCCAAGGACAGGGGGCACTCAGCCCCAGCATTTT
CDR3: CSAPRTGGTQPQHF
V: TRBV20-1
size: .
J: TRBJ1-5
D: TRBD1

DNA: TGTGCCAGCAGCTTAGAAACAGGGTTCACAGATACGCAGTATTTT
CDR3: CASSLETGFTDTQYF
V: TRBV7-2
size: .
J: TRBJ2-3
D: .

DNA: TGTGCCAGCAGCTTAGAGTCGGGTCAGAGCTATGGCTACACCTTC
CDR3: CASSLESGQSYGYTF
V: TRBV7-2
size: .
J: TRBJ1-2
D: .

DNA: TGTGCCAGCAGTTCACAGGGCTTAAGCTCCTACGAGCAGTACTTC
CDR3: CASSSQGLSSYEQYF
V: TRBV12-3/TRBV12-4
size: .
J: TRBJ2-7
D: .

DNA: TGCAGTGCTAGAGAAAGGCCCTCAGAGGGGTATGGCTACACCTTC
CDR3: CSARERPSEGYGYTF
V: TRBV20-1
size: .
J: TRBJ1-2
D: .

DNA: TGTGCCAGCAGCTCGACTCTCACAGATACGCAGTATTTT
CDR3: CASSSTLTDTQYF
V: TRBV5-6
size: many
J: TRBJ2-3
D: .

DNA: TGTGCCAGCAGCGCACAGGGCCCCGAGCAGTACTTC
CDR3: CASSAQGPEQYF
V: TRBV11-2
size: .
J: TRBJ2-7
D: .

DNA: TGTGCCAGCAGCTTAGCCGGGACAGACCTCTATGGCTACACCTTC
CDR3: CASSLAGTDLYGYTF
V: TRBV7-2
size: .
J: TRBJ1-2
D: TRBD1

DNA: TGTGCCATCAGTGGGACAGACTCCTACAATGAGCAGTTCTTC
CDR3: CAISGTDSYNEQFF
V: TRBV10-3
size: many
J: TRBJ2-1
D: .

DNA: TGCAGCGTTGGGGGGGCGGATCAGCCCCAGCATTTT
CDR3: CSVGGADQPQHF
V: TRBV29-1
size: few
J: TRBJ1-5
D: .

DNA: TGCGCCATTTCGGACCAGGGGCTTACCTATGGCTACACCTTC
CDR3: CAISDQGLTYGYTF
V: TRBV4-1
size: .
J: TRBJ1-2
D: .

DNA: TGTGCCAGCAGCCTCCCTATATCCCAAGAGACCCAGTACTTC
CDR3: CASSLPISQETQYF
V: TRBV12-3/TRBV12-4
size: .
J: TRBJ2-5
D: .

DNA: TGTGCCAGCAGTCCCCCGGGGGTAGAAGGTGAAGCTTTCTTT
CDR3: CASSPPGVEGEAFF
V: TRBV28
size: .
J: TRBJ1-1
D: .

DNA: TGTGCCAGCAGCGCTACCGGGACTCTCAATGAGCAGTTCTTC
CDR3: CASSATGTLNEQFF
V: TRBV7-9
size: .
J: TRBJ2-1
D: .

DNA: TGTGCCAGCAGTGCAAATCCGGGACGGAAAACTAGCACAGATACGCAGTATTTT
CDR3: CASSANPGRKTSTDTQYF
V: TRBV12-3/TRBV12-4
size: .
J: TRBJ2-3
D: .

DNA: TGCAGTACTAGGGGGACTAGCGGGGGGGGAAATGAGCAGTTCTTC
CDR3: CSTRGTSGGGNEQFF
V: TRBV20-1
size: .
J: TRBJ2-1
D: TRBD2

DNA: TGTGCCAGCAGCTTAATAAGGCAGGGAGGCTATGGCTACACCTTC
CDR3: CASSLIRQGGYGYTF
V: TRBV7-2
size: few
J: TRBJ1-2
D: .

DNA: TGTGCCAGCAGCTTCTCGGAGACCCAGTACTTC
CDR3: CASSFSETQYF
V: TRBV5-6
size: many
J: TRBJ2-5
D: .

DNA: TGCGCCAGCAGCGGACTAGCGGGGGGTATCAATGAGCAGTTCTTC
CDR3: CASSGLAGGINEQFF
V: TRBV5-1
size: many
J: TRBJ2-1
D: TRBD2

DNA: TGTGCCTGGAGTGGAGGGGGCGAAGAGACCCAGTACTTC
CDR3: CAWSGGGEETQYF
V: TRBV30
size: .
J: TRBJ2-5
D: TRBD1